The TCR beta chain described here comes from a study of chemoradiotherapy in HPV16-positive cancers. Findings and limits, study-wide: Better recurrence-free survival went with HPV-responsive T-cell expansion in HPV16-positive patients. Non-HPV-specific T cells did not expand in tumors during treatment, whereas candidate HPV-specific clones and E7-related motifs did.

Trimming removed 3 bases from V and 2 bases from J; junction bases left unmatched: 16. The CDR3 runs 20 residues. Germline CDR1 and CDR2: MNHEY and SMNVEV (reference sequence). Profiling relied on immunoSEQ multiplex PCR, and the TCRdb table lists in-frame clones only, not all of them. The table lists approximately 5,000 clones, 84% of them singletons. Concerning this clone itself: No antigen is known for it.

Sequences were derived from tumor tissue, sampled from a patient who underwent chemoradiotherapy. This sequence originates from a human donor with HPV-associated anogenital cancer. V usage is TRBV27 and J usage is TRBJ2-3; the match to TRBD2 covers 11 bases. As DNA, the CDR3 is TGTGCCAGCAGTTTTAGCGGGGGGGCATCAGGACACACACACACAGATACGCAGTATTTT. Protein: CASSFSGGASGHTHTDTQYF.